This TCR beta chain was profiled in a study of CD8 T cells in Susac syndrome. CDR3 length: 15 amino acids. Trimming cost V 6 bases and J 8 bases; bases outside gene matches: 11. An amount of RNA that ranged from roughly 0.45 to 1 ug was reverse transcribed with random hexamers. TCRdb reprocessed the immunoSEQ multiplex PCR reads via MiXCR and lists one record per CDR3 protein. The sample contains 250,000 or so distinct CDR3 sequences, 90% to 95% of which appear only once. TEMRA cells underwent FACS enrichment and CD8+ and CD4+ T cells underwent negative isolation. This clonotype was obtained from a human donor with multiple sclerosis. Material: CD4+ T cells from PBMCs. This chain links TRBV12-3 or TRBV12-4 with TRBJ2-3; 10 bases align to TRBD1. CDR3 loop: CASSSSTGGPTTQYF. The CDR3 DNA follows: TGTGCCAGCAGCTCATCGACAGGGGGCCCGACTACGCAGTATTTT.